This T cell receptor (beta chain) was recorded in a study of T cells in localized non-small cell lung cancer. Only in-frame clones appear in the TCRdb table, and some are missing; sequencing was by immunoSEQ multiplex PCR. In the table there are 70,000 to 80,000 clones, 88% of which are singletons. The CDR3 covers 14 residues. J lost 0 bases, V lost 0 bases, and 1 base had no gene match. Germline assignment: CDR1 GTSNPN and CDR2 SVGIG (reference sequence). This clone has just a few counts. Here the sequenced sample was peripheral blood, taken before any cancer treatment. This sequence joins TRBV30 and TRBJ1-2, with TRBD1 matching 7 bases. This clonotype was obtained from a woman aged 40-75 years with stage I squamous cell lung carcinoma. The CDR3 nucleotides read TGTGCCTGGAGTGTAGGGGGCCCTAACTATGGCTACACCTTC. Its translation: CAWSVGGPNYGYTF. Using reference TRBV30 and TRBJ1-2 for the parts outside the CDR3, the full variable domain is SQTIHQWPATLVQPVGSPLSLECTVEGTSNPNLYWYRQAAGRGLQLLFYSVGIGQISSEVPQNLSASRPQDRQFILSSKKLLLSDSGFYLCAWSVGGPNYGYTFGSGTRLTVV.